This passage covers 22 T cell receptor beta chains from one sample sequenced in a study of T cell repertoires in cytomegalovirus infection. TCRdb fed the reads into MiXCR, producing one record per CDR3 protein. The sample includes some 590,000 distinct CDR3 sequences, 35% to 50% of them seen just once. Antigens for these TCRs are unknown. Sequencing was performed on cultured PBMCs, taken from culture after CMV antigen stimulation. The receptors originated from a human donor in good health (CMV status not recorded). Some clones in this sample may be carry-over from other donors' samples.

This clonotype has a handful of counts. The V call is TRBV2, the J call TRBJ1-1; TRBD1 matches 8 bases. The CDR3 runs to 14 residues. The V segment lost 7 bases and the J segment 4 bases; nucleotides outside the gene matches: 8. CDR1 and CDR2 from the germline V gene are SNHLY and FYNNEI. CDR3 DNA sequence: TGTGCCAGCAACACACAGGGGGTTGGCACTGAAGCTTTCTTT. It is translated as CASNTQGVGTEAFF.

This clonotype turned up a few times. CDR3 in DNA: TGCGCCAGCAGCCAAGCATTCCCACCCTACACTGAAGCTTTCTTT. It yields the protein CASSQAFPPYTEAFF. The V call is TRBV4-3, the J call TRBJ1-1; D is ambiguous. Germline V gives CDR1 LGHNA, CDR2 YSLEER. This CDR3 contains 15 residues. Trimming took 1 base from V and 3 from J, leaving 12 bases between them.

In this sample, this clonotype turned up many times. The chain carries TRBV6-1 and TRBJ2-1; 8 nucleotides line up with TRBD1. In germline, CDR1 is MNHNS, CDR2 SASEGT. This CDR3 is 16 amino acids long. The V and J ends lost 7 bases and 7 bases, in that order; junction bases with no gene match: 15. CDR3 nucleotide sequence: TGTGCCAGCATAGGAAACTCCAGGGGGCGCTATAATGAGCAGTTCTTC. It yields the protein CASIGNSRGRYNEQFF.

The CDR3 protein is CASSLSGTGGTEAFF. Here the CDR3 DNA reads TGCGCCAGCAGCTTGTCAGGGACGGGCGGCACTGAAGCTTTCTTT. The V and J genes are TRBV5-1 and TRBJ1-1, with D possibly matching TRBD1 (5 bases). Trimming cost V 1 base and J 4 bases, with 14 bases left between them. This CDR3 region has 15 residues. CDR1 is SGHRS, CDR2 YFSETQ, per germline. Based on the CDR3 plus reference TRBV5-1 and TRBJ1-1, the full variable domain is KAGVTQTPRYLIKTRGQQVTLSCSPISGHRSVSWYQQTPGQGLQFLFEYFSETQRNKGNFPGRFSGRQFSNSRSEMNVSTLELGDSALYLCASSLSGTGGTEAFFGQGTRLTVV.

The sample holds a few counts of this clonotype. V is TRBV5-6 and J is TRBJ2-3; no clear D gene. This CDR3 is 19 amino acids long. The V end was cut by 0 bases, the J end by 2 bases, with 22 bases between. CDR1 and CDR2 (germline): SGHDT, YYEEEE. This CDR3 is CASSLVHGPEFFDTDTQYF. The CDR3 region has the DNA TGTGCCAGCAGCTTGGTTCACGGCCCTGAGTTTTTCGACACAGATACGCAGTATTTT.

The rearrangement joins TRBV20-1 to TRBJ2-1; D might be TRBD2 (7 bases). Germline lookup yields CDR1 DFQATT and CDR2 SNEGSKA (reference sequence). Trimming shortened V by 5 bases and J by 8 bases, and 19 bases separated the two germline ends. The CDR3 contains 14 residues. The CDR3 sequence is CSAWGGFSNDEQFF. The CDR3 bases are TGCAGTGCTTGGGGGGGCTTTAGTAACGATGAGCAGTTCTTC.

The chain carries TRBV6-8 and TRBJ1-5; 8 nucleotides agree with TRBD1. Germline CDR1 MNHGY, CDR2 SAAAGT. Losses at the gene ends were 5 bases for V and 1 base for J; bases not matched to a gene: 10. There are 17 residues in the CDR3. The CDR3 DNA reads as TGTGCCAGCAGTGGGTCGCAGGGGGCAGGCAGCAATCAGCCCCAGCATTTT. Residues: CASSGSQGAGSNQPQHF.

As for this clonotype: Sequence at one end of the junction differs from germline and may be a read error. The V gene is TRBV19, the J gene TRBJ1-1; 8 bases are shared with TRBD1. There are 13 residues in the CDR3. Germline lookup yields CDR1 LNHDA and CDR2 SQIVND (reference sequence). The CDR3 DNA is TGTGCCAGTAGCCAAACAGGGGGGACTGAAGCTTACTTT. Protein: CASSQTGGTEAYF.

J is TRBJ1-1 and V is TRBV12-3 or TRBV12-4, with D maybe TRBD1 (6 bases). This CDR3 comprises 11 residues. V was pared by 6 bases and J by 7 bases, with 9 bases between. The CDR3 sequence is CASSGQIEAFF. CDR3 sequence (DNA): TGTGCCAGCAGCGGACAGATTGAAGCTTTCTTT.

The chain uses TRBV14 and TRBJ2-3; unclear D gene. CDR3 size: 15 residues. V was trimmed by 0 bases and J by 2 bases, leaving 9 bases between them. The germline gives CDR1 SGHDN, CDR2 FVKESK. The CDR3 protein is CASSQDRHLTDTQYF. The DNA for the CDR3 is TGTGCCAGCAGCCAAGACCGACATCTCACAGATACGCAGTATTTT.

CDR3 coding DNA: TGTGCCAGCAGTGACTGGGACCGAGATCAGCCCCAGCATTTT. Translating gives CASSDWDRDQPQHF. The chain couples TRBV6-2 or TRBV6-3 to TRBJ1-5, with a tentative D call TRBD1 (5 bases). The CDR3 contains 14 residues. V was trimmed by 5 bases and J by 5 bases, leaving 13 bases between them. Per germline, CDR1 MNHEY and CDR2 SVGEGT.

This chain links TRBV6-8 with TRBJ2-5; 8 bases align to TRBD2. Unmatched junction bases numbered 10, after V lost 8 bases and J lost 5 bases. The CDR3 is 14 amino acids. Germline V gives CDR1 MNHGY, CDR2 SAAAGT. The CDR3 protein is CASRGTGGPETQYF. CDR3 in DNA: TGTGCCAGCCGAGGGACGGGGGGGCCGGAGACCCAGTACTTC.

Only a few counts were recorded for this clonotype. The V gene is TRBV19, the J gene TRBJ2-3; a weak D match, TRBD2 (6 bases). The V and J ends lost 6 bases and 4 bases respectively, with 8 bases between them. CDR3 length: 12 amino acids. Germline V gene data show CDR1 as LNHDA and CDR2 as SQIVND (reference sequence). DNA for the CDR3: TGTGCCAGTAGGCGGGACTCAGATACGCAGTATTTT. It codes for CASRRDSDTQYF. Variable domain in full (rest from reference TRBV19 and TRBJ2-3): DGGITQSPKYLFRKEGQNVTLSCEQNLNHDAMYWYRQDPGQGLRLIYYSQIVNDFQKGDIAEGYSVSREKKESFPLTVTSAQKNPTAFYLCASRRDSDTQYFGPGTRLTVL.

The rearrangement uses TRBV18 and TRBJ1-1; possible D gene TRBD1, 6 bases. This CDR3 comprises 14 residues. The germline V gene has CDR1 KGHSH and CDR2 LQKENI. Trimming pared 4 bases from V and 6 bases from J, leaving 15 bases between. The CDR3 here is CASSQGGGSPEAFF. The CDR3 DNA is TGTGCCAGCTCACAGGGGGGTGGATCGCCTGAAGCTTTCTTT.

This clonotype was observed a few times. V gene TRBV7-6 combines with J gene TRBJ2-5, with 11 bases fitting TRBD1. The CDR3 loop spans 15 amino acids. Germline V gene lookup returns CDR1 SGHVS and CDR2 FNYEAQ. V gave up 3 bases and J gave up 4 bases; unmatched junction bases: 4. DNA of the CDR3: TGTGCCAGCAGCTTCGAAGGGACAGGGGGAGAGACCCAGTACTTC. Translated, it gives CASSFEGTGGETQYF.

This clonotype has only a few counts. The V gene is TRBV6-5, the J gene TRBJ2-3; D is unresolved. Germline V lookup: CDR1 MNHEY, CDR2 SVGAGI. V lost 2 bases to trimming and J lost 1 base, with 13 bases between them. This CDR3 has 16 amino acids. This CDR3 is CASSYVLYLGTDTQYF. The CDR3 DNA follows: TGTGCCAGCAGTTACGTCTTGTATCTGGGCACAGATACGCAGTATTTT.

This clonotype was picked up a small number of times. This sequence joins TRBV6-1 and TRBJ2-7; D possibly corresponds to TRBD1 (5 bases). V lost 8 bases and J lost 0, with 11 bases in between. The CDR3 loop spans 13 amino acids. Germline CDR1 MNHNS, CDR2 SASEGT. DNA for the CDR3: TGTGCCAGCGGCTGGGGCCGCTCCTACGAGCAGTACTTC. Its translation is CASGWGRSYEQYF.

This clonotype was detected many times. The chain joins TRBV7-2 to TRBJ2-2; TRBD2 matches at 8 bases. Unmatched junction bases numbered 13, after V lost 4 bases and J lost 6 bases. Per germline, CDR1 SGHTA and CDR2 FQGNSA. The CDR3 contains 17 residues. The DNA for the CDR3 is TGTGCCAGCAGCTCTATCCCCCGGGGGGGCCCCTCCGGGGAGCTGTTTTTT. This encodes CASSSIPRGGPSGELFF.

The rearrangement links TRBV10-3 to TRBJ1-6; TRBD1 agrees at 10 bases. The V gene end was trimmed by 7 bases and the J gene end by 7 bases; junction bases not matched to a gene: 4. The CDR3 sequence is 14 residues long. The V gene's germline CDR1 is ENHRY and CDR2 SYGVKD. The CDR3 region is CAIKPGQGNSPLHF. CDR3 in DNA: TGTGCCATCAAGCCGGGACAGGGGAATTCACCCCTCCACTTT.

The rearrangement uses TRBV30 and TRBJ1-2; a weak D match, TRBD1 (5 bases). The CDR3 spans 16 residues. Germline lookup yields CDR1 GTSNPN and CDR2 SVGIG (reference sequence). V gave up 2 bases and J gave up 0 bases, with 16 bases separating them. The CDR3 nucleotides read TGTGCCTGGAGTACTACCCGGGGGGGGACTAACTATGGCTACACCTTC. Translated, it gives CAWSTTRGGTNYGYTF.

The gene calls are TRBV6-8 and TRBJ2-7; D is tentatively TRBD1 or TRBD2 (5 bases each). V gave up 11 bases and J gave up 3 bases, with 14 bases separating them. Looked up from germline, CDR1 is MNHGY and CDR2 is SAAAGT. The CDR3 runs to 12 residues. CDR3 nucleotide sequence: TGTGCCGCTGGGGGATACAACTACGAGCAGTACTTC. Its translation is CAAGGYNYEQYF.

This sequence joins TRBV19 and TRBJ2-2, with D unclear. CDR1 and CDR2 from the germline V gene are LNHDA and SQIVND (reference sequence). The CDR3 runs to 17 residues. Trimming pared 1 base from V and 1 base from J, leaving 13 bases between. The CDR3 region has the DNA TGTGCCAGTAGTATAGGGTTAGGGCCGAAGAACACCGGGGAGCTGTTTTTT. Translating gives CASSIGLGPKNTGELFF.